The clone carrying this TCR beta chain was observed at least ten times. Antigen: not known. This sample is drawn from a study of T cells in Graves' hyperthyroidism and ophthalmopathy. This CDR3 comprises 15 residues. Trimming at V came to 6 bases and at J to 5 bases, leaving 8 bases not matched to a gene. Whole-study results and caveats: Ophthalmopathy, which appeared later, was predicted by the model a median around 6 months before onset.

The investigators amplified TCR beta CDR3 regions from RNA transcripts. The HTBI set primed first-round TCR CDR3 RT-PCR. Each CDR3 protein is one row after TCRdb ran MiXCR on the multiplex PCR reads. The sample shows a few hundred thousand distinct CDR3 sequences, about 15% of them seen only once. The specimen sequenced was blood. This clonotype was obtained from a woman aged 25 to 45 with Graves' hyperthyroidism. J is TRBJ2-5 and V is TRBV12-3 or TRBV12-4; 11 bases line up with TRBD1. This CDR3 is CASSTGGQGAETQYF. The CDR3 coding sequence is TGTGCCAGCAGCACCGGCGGACAGGGGGCTGAGACCCAGTACTTC.